One and the same sample provided the 5 T cell receptor beta chains below, sequenced in a study of T cell responses to AZD1222 COVID-19 vaccine. Libraries were prepared by immunoSEQ multiplex PCR; TCRdb keeps only in-frame clonotypes and omits some of them. Here the sample spans 100,000 to 150,000 clones, 70% to 90% being singletons. The input for sequencing was peripheral blood, taken on day 0 of AZD1222 vaccination. Source of these receptors: an adult in good health.

The chain is built from TRBV5-6 and TRBJ1-2, with 10 bases identical to TRBD1. Germline V lookup: CDR1 SGHDT, CDR2 YYEEEE. The trim removed 5 bases at V and 4 bases at J, leaving 5 bases unmatched. There are 14 residues in the CDR3. The CDR3 DNA sequence: TGTGCCAGCAGGGGACAGGGGAATTCCTATGGCTACACCTTC. It is translated as CASRGQGNSYGYTF.

The gene calls are TRBV2 and TRBJ1-5; maybe TRBD1 (5 bases). Trimming removed 2 bases at V and 7 bases at J, with 12 bases between. The length of the CDR3 is 14 residues. The germline V gene encodes CDR1 SNHLY and CDR2 FYNNEI. The CDR3 reads CASSESGYGQPQHF. Here the CDR3 DNA reads TGTGCCAGCAGTGAATCAGGGTACGGCCAGCCCCAGCATTTT.

Written as DNA, the CDR3 is TGTGCCAGCAGGGTCGATGGCGGGGAGCTGTTTTTT. Translation: CASRVDGGELFF. The chain is built from TRBV6-5 and TRBJ2-2, with D hard to call. Germline V lookup: CDR1 MNHEY, CDR2 SVGAGI. This CDR3 region has 12 residues. Trimming cost V 6 bases and J 7 bases, with 9 bases left between them.

The V and J genes are TRBV7-9 and TRBJ2-4; 11 bases align to TRBD1. The CDR3 runs 16 residues. J gave up 3 bases and V 5 bases, and 6 bases lay outside the gene matches. Germline V gene lookup returns CDR1 SEHNR and CDR2 FQNEAQ (reference sequence). The DNA for the CDR3 is TGTGCCAGCAGCAAGGTTGGGACAGGGGGCAAAAACATTCAGTACTTC. It is translated as CASSKVGTGGKNIQYF. Drawing the rest from reference TRBV7-9 and TRBJ2-4, the complete variable domain is DTGVSQNPRHKITKRGQNVTFRCDPISEHNRLYWYRQTLGQGPEFLTYFQNEAQLEKSRLLSDRFSAERPKGSFSTLEIQRTEQGDSAMYLCASSKVGTGGKNIQYFGAGTRLSVL.

This chain connects TRBV7-8 to TRBJ2-6; no firm D call. The CDR3 totals 14 residues. Trimming removed 5 bases at V and 1 base at J, with 6 bases between. The germline gives CDR1 SGHVS, CDR2 FQNEAQ. CDR3 DNA sequence: TGTGCCAGCAGCCCGGGTTCTGGGGCCAACGTCCTGACTTTC. It yields the protein CASSPGSGANVLTF.